One and the same sample provided the 4 T cell receptor beta chains below, sequenced in a study of blood T cell repertoires in COVID-19. Some clones are missing from TCRdb's copy, which holds only in-frame ones; the method was immunoSEQ multiplex PCR. The table records 200,000 to 300,000 clones, around nine tenths of them present only once. Material: peripheral blood. Receptor source: a man between 18 and 29 years old with active or convalescent COVID-19.

The chain combines TRBV28 with TRBJ2-3; 7 nucleotides align to TRBD2. Germline lookup yields CDR1 MDHEN and CDR2 SYDVKM. This CDR3 comprises 13 residues. V lost 6 bases and J lost 4; bases outside the gene matches: 4. The CDR3 region has the DNA TGTGCCAGCAGGCTGGGGGGGTCAGATACGCAGTATTTT. Its protein is CASRLGGSDTQYF.

The rearrangement joins TRBV28 to TRBJ2-3; 10 bases align to TRBD2. CDR1 and CDR2 from the germline V gene are MDHEN and SYDVKM. V lost 7 bases, J lost 3 bases, and 7 bases stayed unmatched. The CDR3 consists of 15 residues. CDR3 loop: CASIKSGRETDTQYF. In DNA form, the CDR3 reads TGTGCCAGCATCAAGAGCGGGAGGGAAACAGATACGCAGTATTTT.

The chain joins TRBV5-5 to TRBJ2-1; a possible D gene is TRBD2 (6 bases). The CDR3 is 12 residues long. V lost 6 bases and J 7 bases, leaving 11 bases between the germline ends. CDR1 is SGHKS and CDR2 is YYEKEE in the germline V gene (reference sequence). CDR3 nucleotides: TGTGCCAGCACCGCCGCGGGAAATGAGCAGTTCTTC. Protein product: CASTAAGNEQFF.

The rearrangement joins TRBV27 to TRBJ2-7; 9 nucleotides align to TRBD2. CDR1 and CDR2 (germline): MNHEY, SMNVEV (reference sequence). The CDR3 is 16 residues long. Trimming cost V 5 bases and J 0 bases; bases outside gene matches: 8. CDR3 sequence: CASSPAGGPYSYEQYF. CDR3 nucleotides: TGTGCCAGCAGTCCTGCGGGAGGGCCCTACTCCTACGAGCAGTACTTC.